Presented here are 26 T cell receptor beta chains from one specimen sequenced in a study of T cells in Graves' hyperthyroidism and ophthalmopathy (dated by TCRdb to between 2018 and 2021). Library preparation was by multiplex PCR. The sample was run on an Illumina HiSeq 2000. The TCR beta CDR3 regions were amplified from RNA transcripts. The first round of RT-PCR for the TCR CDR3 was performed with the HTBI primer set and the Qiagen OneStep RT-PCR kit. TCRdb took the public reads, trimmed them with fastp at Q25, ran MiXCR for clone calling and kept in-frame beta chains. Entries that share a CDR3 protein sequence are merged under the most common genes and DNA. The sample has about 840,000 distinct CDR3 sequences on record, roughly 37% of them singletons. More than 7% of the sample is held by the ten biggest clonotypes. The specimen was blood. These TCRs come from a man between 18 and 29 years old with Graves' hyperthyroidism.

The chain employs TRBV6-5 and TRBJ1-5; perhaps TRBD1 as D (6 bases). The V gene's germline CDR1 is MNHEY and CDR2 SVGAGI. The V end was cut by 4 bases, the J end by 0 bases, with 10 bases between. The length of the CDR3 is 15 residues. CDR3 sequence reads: CASSSQGISNQPQHF. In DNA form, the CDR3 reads TGTGCCAGCAGTTCACAGGGAATTAGCAATCAGCCCCAGCATTTT.

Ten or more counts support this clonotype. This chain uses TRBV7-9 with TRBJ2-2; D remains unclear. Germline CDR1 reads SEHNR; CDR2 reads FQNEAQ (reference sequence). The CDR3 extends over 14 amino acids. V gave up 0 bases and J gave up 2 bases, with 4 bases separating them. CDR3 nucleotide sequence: TGTGCCAGCAGCTTAGCGGTAAACACCGGGGAGCTGTTTTTT. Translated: CASSLAVNTGELFF.

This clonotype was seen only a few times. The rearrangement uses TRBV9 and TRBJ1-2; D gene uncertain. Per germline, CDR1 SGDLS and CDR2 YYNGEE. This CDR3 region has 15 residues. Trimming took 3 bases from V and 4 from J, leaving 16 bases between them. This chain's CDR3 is CASSAPGRPSYGYTF. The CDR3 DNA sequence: TGTGCCAGCAGCGCCCCTGGGCGGCCATCCTATGGCTACACCTTC.

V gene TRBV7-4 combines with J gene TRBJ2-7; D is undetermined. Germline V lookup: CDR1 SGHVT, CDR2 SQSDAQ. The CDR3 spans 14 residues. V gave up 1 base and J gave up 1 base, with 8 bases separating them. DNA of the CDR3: TGTGCCAGCAGCTTAGAGGTCCCTTCCTACGAGCAGTACTTC. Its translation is CASSLEVPSYEQYF.

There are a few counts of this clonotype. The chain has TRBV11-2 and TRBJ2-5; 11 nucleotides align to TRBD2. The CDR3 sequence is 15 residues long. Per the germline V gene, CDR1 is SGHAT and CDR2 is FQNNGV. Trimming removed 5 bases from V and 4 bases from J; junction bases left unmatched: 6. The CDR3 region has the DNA TGTGCCAGCAGCGTCGTAGCGGGGGGGCGAGAGACCCAGTACTTC. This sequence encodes CASSVVAGGRETQYF.

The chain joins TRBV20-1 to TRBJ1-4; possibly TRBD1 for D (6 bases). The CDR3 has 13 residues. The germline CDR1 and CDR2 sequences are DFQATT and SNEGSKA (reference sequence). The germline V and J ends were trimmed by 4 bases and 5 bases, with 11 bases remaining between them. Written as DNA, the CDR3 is TGCAGTGCTACGACAGGTCCCAATGAAAAACTGTTTTTT. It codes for CSATTGPNEKLFF.

The CDR3 spells CASRTGSAAQPQHF. CDR3 nucleotides: TGTGCCAGCAGAACAGGGAGCGCCGCTCAGCCCCAGCATTTT. The chain joins TRBV6-5 to TRBJ1-5; the D gene is possibly TRBD1 (6 bases). The CDR3 consists of 14 residues. The V gene lost 6 bases and the J gene lost 6 bases, with 15 bases spanning the gap. Per germline, CDR1 MNHEY and CDR2 SVGAGI.

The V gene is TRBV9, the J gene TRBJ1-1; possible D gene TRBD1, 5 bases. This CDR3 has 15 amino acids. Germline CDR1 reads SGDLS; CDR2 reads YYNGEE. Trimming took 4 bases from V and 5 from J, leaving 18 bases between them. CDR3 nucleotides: TGTGCCAGCAGCCAAGATCCAGGGTTTGGGACTGAAGCTTTCTTT. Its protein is CASSQDPGFGTEAFF.

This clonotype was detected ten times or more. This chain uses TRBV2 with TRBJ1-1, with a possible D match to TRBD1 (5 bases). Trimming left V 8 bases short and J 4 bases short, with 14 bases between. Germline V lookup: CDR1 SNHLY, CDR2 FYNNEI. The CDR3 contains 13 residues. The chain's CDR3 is CASAGQLATEAFF. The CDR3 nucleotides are TGTGCCAGCGCAGGACAATTGGCCACTGAAGCTTTCTTT. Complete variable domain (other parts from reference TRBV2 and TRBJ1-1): EPEVTQTPSHQVTQMGQEVILRCVPISNHLYFYWYRQILGQKVEFLVSFYNNEISEKSEIFDDQFSVERPDGSNFTLKIRSTKLEDSAMYFCASAGQLATEAFFGQGTRLTVV.

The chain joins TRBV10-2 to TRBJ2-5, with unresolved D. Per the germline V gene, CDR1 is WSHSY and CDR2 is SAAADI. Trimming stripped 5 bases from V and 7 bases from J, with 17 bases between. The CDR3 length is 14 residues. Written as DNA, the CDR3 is TGCGCCAGCAGTACGACGGGTGGCGGTGGGACCCAGTACTTC. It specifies CASSTTGGGGTQYF.

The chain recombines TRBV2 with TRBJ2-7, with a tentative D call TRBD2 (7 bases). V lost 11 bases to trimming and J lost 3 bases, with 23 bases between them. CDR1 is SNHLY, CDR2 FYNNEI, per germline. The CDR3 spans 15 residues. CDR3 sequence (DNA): TGTGCCGGCACCTTAGGGGGGGACTCTTACTACGAGCAGTACTTC. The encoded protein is CAGTLGGDSYYEQYF.

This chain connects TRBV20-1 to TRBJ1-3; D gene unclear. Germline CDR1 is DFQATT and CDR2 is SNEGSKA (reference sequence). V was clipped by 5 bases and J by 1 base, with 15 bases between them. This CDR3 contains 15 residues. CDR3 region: CSAEDSWVSGNTIYF. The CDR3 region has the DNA TGCAGTGCTGAAGATTCTTGGGTATCTGGAAACACCATATATTTT.

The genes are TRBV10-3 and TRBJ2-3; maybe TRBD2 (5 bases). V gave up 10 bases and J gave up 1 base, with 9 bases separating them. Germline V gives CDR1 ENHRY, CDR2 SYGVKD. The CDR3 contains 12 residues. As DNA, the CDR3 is TGTGCCACCGGAGCGGGCACAGATACGCAGTATTTT. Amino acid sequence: CATGAGTDTQYF.

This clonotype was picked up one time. As DNA, the CDR3 is TGTGCCGCCGGGGGGACAGCAAACACCGGGGAGCTGTTTTTT. Translated: CAAGGTANTGELFF. The rearrangement joins TRBV2 to TRBJ2-2, with D possibly being TRBD1 or TRBD2 (7 bases each). CDR1 SNHLY and CDR2 FYNNEI come from the germline V gene. The CDR3 sequence is 14 residues long. Trimming pared 11 bases from V and 2 bases from J, leaving 15 bases between. The full variable domain, rest sourced from reference TRBV2 and TRBJ2-2, is EPEVTQTPSHQVTQMGQEVILRCVPISNHLYFYWYRQILGQKVEFLVSFYNNEISEKSEIFDDQFSVERPDGSNFTLKIRSTKLEDSAMYFCAAGGTANTGELFFGEGSRLTVL.

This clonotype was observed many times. The CDR3 region is CASSLGSASGNTIYF. CDR3 sequence (DNA): TGTGCCAGCAGCCTAGGCTCGGCCTCTGGAAACACCATATATTTT. This sequence joins TRBV7-8 and TRBJ1-3, with unresolved D. CDR1 is SGHVS and CDR2 is FQNEAQ in the germline V gene. The CDR3 is made up of 15 amino acids. V was shortened by 5 bases and J by 0 bases, with 11 bases between the two germline ends.

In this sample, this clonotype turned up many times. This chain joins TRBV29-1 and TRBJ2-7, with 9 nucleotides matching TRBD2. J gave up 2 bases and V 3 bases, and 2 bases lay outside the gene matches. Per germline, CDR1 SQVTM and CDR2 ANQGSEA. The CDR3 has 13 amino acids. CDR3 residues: CSVDVAGAYEQYF. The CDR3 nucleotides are TGCAGCGTTGACGTAGCGGGGGCCTACGAGCAGTACTTC.

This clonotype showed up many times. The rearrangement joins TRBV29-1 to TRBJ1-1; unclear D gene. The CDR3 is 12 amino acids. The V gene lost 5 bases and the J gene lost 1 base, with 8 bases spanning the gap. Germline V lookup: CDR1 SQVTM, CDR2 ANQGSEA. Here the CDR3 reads CSVQESNTEAFF. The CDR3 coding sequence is TGCAGCGTTCAGGAATCGAACACTGAAGCTTTCTTT.

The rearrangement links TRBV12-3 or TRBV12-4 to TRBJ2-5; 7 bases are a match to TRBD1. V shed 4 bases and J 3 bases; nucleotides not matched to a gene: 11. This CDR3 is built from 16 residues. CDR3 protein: CASSSLMTGKEETQYF. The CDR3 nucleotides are TGTGCCAGCAGTTCCCTGATGACAGGGAAGGAAGAGACCCAGTACTTC.

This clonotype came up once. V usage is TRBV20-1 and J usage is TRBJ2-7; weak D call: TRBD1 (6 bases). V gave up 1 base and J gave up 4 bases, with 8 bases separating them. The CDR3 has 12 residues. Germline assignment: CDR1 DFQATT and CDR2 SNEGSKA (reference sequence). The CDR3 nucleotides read TGCAGTGCTAGAGGGACAGAGTACGAGCAGTACTTC. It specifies CSARGTEYEQYF.

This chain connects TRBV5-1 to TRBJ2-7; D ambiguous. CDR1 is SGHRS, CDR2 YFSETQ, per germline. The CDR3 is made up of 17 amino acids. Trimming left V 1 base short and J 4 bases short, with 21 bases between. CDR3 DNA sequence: TGCGCCAGCAGCTTGAGAACCGCCCTCTTTGATTCGTACGAGCAGTACTTC. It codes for CASSLRTALFDSYEQYF.

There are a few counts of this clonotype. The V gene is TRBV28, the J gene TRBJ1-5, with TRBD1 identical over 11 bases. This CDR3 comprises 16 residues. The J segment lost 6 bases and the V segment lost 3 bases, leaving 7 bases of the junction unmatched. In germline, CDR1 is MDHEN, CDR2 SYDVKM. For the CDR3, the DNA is TGTGCCAGCAGTTTGGCGGGGGGACAGGGGGGTCAGCCCCAGCATTTT. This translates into CASSLAGGQGGQPQHF. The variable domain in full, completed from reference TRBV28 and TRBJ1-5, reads DVKVTQSSRYLVKRTGEKVFLECVQDMDHENMFWYRQDPGLGLRLIYFSYDVKMKEKGDIPEGYSVSREKKERFSLILESASTNQTSMYLCASSLAGGQGGQPQHFGDGTRLSIL.

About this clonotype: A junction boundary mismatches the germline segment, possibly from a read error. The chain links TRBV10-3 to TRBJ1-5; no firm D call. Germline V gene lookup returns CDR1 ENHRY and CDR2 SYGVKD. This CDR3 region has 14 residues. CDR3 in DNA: TGTGCCAGCAGTTACCTGGCAGTTAATCAGCCCCAGCATTTT. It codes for CASSYLAVNQPQHF.

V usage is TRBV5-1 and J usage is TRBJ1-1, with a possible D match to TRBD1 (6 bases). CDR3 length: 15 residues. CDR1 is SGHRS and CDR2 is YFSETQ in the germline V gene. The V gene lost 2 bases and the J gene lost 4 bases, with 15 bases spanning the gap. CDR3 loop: CASSFGQPKSTEAFF. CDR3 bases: TGCGCCAGCAGCTTCGGACAGCCTAAGTCCACTGAAGCTTTCTTT.

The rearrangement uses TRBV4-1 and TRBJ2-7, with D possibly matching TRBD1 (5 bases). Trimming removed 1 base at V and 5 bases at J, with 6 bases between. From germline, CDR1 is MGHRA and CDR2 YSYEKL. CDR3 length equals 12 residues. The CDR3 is CASSQAGNEQYF. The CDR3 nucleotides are TGCGCCAGCAGCCAAGCAGGGAACGAGCAGTACTTC.

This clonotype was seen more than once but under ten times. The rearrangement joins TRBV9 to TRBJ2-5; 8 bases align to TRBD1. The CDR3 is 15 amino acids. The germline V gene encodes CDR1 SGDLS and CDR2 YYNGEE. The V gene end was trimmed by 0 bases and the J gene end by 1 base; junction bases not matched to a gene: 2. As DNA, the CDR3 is TGTGCCAGCAGCGTAGATGGGACAGGCCAAGAGACCCAGTACTTC. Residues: CASSVDGTGQETQYF.

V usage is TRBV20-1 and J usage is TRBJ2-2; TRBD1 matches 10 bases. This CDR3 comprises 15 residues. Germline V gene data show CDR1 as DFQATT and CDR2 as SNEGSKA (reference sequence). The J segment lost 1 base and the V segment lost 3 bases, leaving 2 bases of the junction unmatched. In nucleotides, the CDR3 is TGCAGTGCTAGTGGGGACAGGGGGAACACCGGGGAGCTGTTTTTT. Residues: CSASGDRGNTGELFF.